Listed below are T cell receptor beta chains from one sample, sequenced in a study of T-cell memory formation after mild COVID-19. TCRdb recomputed calls from the 5' RACE reads with MiXCR, one row per CDR3 protein. The sample has 150,000 to 200,000 distinct CDR3 sequences; under 20% are singletons. Sequenced material: PBMCs or a T cell subset sorted from them (not recorded which). These TCRs come from an adult woman who had mild COVID-19 (a few samples of this study predate the infection). Cell type and time point are not known. CDR3s include the opening cysteine and the closing phenylalanine or tryptophan. D genes are given only for firm matches. For some rows the clone size is stated as once, few or many, or as a class when expanded; others skip it.

clone_size	v_call	d_call	j_call	cdr3_aa	cdr3_nt
.	TRBV20-1	.	TRBJ1-4	CSARDDLRGEKLFF	TGCAGTGCTAGAGACGATTTAAGGGGTGAAAAACTGTTTTTT
many	TRBV7-6	.	TRBJ2-7	CASSLSYVGPYEQYF	TGTGCCAGCAGCTTAAGTTATGTCGGACCCTACGAGCAGTACTTC
.	TRBV9	.	TRBJ1-6	CASSVVWDGLYNSPLHF	TGTGCCAGCAGCGTAGTATGGGACGGACTATATAATTCACCCCTCCACTTT
few	TRBV10-3	.	TRBJ2-3	CAISESGAADTQYF	TGTGCCATCAGTGAGTCTGGGGCGGCAGATACGCAGTATTTT
.	TRBV19	.	TRBJ1-6	CASSKQGNSPLHF	TGTGCCAGTAGTAAACAGGGTAATTCACCCCTCCACTTT
.	TRBV7-9	.	TRBJ2-3	CASSPSSARITDTQYF	TGTGCCAGCAGCCCCTCCTCGGCTCGGATCACAGATACGCAGTATTTT
.	TRBV5-6	.	TRBJ2-7	CASSSTGRPHSYEQYF	TGTGCCAGCAGCTCAACAGGACGACCACACTCCTACGAGCAGTACTTC
few	TRBV6-1	TRBD1	TRBJ2-7	CASSGQGNSYEQYF	TGTGCCAGCAGTGGACAGGGGAACTCCTACGAGCAGTACTTC
few	TRBV5-8	TRBD2	TRBJ2-7	CASSPQAGWGTYEQYF	TGTGCCAGCAGCCCACAAGCGGGATGGGGAACCTACGAGCAGTACTTC
.	TRBV2	.	TRBJ2-3	CASKGGITDTQYF	TGTGCCAGCAAGGGGGGAATCACAGATACGCAGTATTTT
.	TRBV4-2	.	TRBJ2-3	CASSSGYSRGADTQYF	TGTGCCAGCAGCTCGGGCTACTCCAGGGGGGCAGATACGCAGTATTTT
many	TRBV18	TRBD2	TRBJ2-3	CASSPRLAGRTDTQYF	TGTGCCAGCTCACCCCGACTAGCGGGTCGCACAGATACGCAGTATTTT
few	TRBV7-3	TRBD2	TRBJ2-1	CASSLRARGGARDEQFF	TGTGCCAGCAGCTTAAGGGCTCGCGGGGGGGCCAGGGATGAGCAGTTCTTC
.	TRBV29-1	.	TRBJ1-2	CSVERAAGNYGYTF	TGCAGCGTTGAAAGGGCAGCGGGCAACTATGGCTACACCTTC